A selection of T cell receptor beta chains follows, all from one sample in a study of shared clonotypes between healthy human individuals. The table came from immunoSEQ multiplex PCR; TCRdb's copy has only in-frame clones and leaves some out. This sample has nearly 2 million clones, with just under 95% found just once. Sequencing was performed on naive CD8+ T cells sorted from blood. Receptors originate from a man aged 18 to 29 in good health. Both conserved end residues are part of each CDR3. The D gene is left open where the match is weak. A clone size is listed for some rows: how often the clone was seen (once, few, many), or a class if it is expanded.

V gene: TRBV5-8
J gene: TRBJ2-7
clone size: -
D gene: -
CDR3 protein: CASSFPGESSYEQYF
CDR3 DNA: TGTGCCAGCAGCTTCCCGGGGGAATCCTCCTACGAGCAGTACTTC

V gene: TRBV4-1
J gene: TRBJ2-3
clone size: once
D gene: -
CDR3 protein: CASSQAMRDTQYF
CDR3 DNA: TGCGCCAGCAGCCAAGCCATGCGCGATACGCAGTATTTT

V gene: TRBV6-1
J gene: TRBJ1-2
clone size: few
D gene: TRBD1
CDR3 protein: CASSAGTGYGYTF
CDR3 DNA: TGTGCCAGCAGTGCGGGGACAGGGTATGGCTACACCTTC

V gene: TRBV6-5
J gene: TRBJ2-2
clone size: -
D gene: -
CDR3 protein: CASSLEGGELFF
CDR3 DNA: TGTGCCAGCAGTTTAGAAGGAGGGGAGCTGTTTTTT

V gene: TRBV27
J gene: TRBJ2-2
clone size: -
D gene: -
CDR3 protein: CASSLQAGAAGELFF
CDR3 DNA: TGTGCCAGCAGTTTACAGGCAGGGGCGGCCGGGGAGCTGTTTTTT

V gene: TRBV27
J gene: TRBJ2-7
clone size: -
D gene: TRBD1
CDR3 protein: CASRYGTAYEQYF
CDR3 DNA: TGTGCCAGCAGATACGGGACAGCTTACGAGCAGTACTTC

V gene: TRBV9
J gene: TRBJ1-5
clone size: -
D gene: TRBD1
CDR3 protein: CASSVEGQVLQPQHF
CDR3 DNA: TGTGCCAGCAGCGTAGAAGGACAGGTACTTCAGCCCCAGCATTTT

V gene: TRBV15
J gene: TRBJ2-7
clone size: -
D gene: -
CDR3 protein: CASSWGISYEQYF
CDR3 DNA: TGTGCCTCCTCCTGGGGGATCTCCTACGAGCAGTACTTC

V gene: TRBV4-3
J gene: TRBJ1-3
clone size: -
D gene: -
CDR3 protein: CASSPAAGIVGNTIYF
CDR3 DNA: TGCGCCAGCAGCCCCGCGGCAGGGATCGTTGGAAACACCATATATTTT

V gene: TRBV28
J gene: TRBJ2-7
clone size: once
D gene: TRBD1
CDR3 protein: CGSKSSRDRSYEQYF
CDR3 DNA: TGTGGCAGCAAGAGTTCCCGGGACAGGTCCTACGAGCAGTACTTC

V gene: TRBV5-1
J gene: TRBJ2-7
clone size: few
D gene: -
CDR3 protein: CASSLGDGYEQYF
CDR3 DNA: TGCGCCAGCAGCTTGGGGGATGGCTACGAGCAGTACTTC

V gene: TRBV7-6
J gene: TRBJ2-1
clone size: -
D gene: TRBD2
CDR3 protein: CASSLGFAGGLVSEQFF
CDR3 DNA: TGTGCCAGCAGCTTAGGTTTTGCGGGAGGGCTGGTGAGTGAGCAGTTCTTC

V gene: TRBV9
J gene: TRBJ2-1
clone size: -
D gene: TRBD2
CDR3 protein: CASSGSSGYNEQFF
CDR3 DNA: TGTGCCAGCAGCGGATCTAGCGGATACAATGAGCAGTTCTTC

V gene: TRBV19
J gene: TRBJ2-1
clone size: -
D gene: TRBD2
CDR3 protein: CASSSSVAGRGYNEQFF
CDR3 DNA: TGTGCCAGTAGTTCCTCGGTAGCGGGAAGGGGATACAATGAGCAGTTCTTC

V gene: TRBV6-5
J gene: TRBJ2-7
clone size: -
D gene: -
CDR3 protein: CASSEGFSYEQYF
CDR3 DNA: TGTGCCAGCAGTGAGGGGTTCTCCTACGAGCAGTACTTC

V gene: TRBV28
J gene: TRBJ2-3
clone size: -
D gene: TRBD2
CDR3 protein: CASSHGLAGDTDTQYF
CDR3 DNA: TGTGCCAGCAGTCATGGACTAGCGGGCGACACAGATACGCAGTATTTT

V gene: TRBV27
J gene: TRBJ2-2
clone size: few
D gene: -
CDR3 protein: CASSLVAGELFF
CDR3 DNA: TGTGCCAGCAGTTTAGTCGCCGGGGAGCTGTTTTTT

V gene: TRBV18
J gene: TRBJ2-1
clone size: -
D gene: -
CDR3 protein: CASSPAGTNNEQFF
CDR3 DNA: TGTGCCAGCTCACCGGCAGGGACGAACAATGAGCAGTTCTTC

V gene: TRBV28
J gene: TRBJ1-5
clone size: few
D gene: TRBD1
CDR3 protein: CASSWDRGYQPQHF
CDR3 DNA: TGTGCCAGCAGTTGGGACAGGGGTTATCAGCCCCAGCATTTT

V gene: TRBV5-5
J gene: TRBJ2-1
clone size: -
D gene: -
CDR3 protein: CASSLYNSINEQFF
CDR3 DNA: TGTGCCAGCAGCTTGTATAATAGCATCAATGAGCAGTTCTTC

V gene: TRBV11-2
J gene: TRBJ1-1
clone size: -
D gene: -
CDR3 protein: CASSLDLYPEAFF
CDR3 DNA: TGTGCCAGCAGCTTAGATCTATACCCCGAAGCTTTCTTT

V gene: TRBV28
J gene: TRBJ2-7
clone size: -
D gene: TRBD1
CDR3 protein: CASSPYAAAGGYDEQYF
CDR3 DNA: TGTGCCAGCAGTCCCTACGCCGCGGCAGGGGGTTACGACGAGCAGTACTTC